This is a list of T cell receptor beta chains from one sample in a study of cytomegalovirus exposure and HLA in healthy donors. Using immunoSEQ multiplex PCR, the repertoire was profiled, and TCRdb retains in-frame clones only, with some absent. The sample contains 100,000 to 150,000 clones, over 70% of which appear only once. Sequencing was performed on PBMCs. These receptors were taken from a woman aged 40 to 55 in good health and CMV-seronegative. The CDR3 runs from the conserved cysteine through the conserved F or W. D genes are given only for firm matches. A clone size is listed for some rows: how often the clone was seen (once, few, many), or a class if it is expanded.

len,abundance,j_gene,v_gene,d_gene,CDR3aa,CDR3nt
15,.,TRBJ1-1,TRBV7-9,.,CASRHTRSMDTEAFF,TGTGCCAGCAGACACACCCGATCCATGGACACTGAAGCTTTCTTT
13,.,TRBJ2-2,TRBV5-4,TRBD1,CASSFGTAGELFF,TGTGCCAGCAGCTTTGGGACAGCCGGGGAGCTGTTTTTT
13,.,TRBJ1-2,TRBV5-1,TRBD1,CASSWGQNYGYTF,TGCGCCAGCAGCTGGGGACAGAACTATGGCTACACCTTC
15,once,TRBJ2-3,TRBV6-5,.,CASSYGGGYTDTQYF,TGTGCCAGCAGTTACGGCGGGGGCTACACAGATACGCAGTATTTT
15,.,TRBJ2-1,TRBV7-2,.,CASSLWVGDYYEQFF,TGTGCCAGCAGCTTATGGGTTGGAGATTACTATGAGCAGTTCTTC
13,.,TRBJ2-5,TRBV27,TRBD2,CASSWRERETQYF,TGTGCCAGCAGTTGGCGGGAGCGGGAGACCCAGTACTTC
15,.,TRBJ1-6,TRBV7-9,TRBD1,CASSLQRTGHSPLHF,TGTGCCAGCAGCTTACAGCGGACAGGGCATTCACCCCTCCACTTT
15,.,TRBJ1-2,TRBV19,TRBD1,CASHTLGTGRGGYTF,TGTGCCAGCCACACCCTCGGGACAGGGCGAGGTGGCTACACCTTC
21,.,TRBJ2-3,TRBV27,TRBD2,CASSLLRTSGGPNGATDTQYF,TGTGCCAGCAGTTTACTTCGGACTAGCGGGGGCCCCAATGGGGCCACAGATACGCAGTATTTT
12,.,TRBJ2-3,TRBV5-1,.,CASSLLGGTQYF,TGCGCCAGCAGCTTGTTGGGCGGGACGCAGTATTTT
15,once,TRBJ1-1,TRBV11-2,.,CASSGRGGGSTEAFF,TGTGCCAGCAGCGGCAGGGGTGGAGGTAGCACTGAAGCTTTCTTT
14,.,TRBJ2-7,TRBV7-2,.,CASSKQGFAYEQCF,TGTGCCAGCAGCAAACAGGGTTTCGCCTACGAGCAGTGCTTC
15,.,TRBJ1-1,TRBV6-5,.,CASTYSRGGNTEAFF,TGTGCCAGCACTTATTCTAGAGGGGGGAACACTGAAGCTTTCTTT
17,.,TRBJ2-1,TRBV18,TRBD2,CASSDPLAGGPSNEQFF,TGTGCCAGCTCGGACCCGCTAGCGGGAGGGCCCTCCAATGAGCAGTTCTTC
14,.,TRBJ1-1,TRBV5-1,.,CASSLRVFNTEAFF,TGCGCCAGCAGCTTGCGGGTATTCAACACTGAAGCTTTCTTT
15,.,TRBJ2-7,TRBV2,.,CASSEAGQGGYEQYF,TGTGCCAGCAGTGAAGCTGGGCAGGGAGGTTACGAGCAGTACTTC
12,.,TRBJ1-2,TRBV16,.,CASSPPDYGYTF,TGTGCCAGCAGCCCCCCCGACTATGGCTACACCTTC